Shown below are 20 T cell receptor beta chains from a single sample sequenced in a study of beta chain features in type 1 diabetes. What was sequenced were expressed TCRB transcripts, since all of the isolated RNA had been reverse transcribed. The repertoire was sequenced with immunoSEQ multiplex PCR; TCRdb's copy has only in-frame clones and lacks some. Of some 180,000 clones listed, 10% to 15% are singletons. Sequenced sample: central memory CD4+ T cells from blood. Receptors originate from a woman in her late teens or twenties in good health.

This clone was observed at least ten times. This chain uses TRBV29-1 with TRBJ2-1; possibly TRBD2 for D (6 bases). The ends were cut back, 4 bases at V and 10 bases at J, with 17 bases in the middle. The CDR3 spans 13 residues. Germline assignment: CDR1 SQVTM and CDR2 ANQGSEA. The CDR3 region is CSVGGDSITEQFF. CDR3 nucleotide sequence: TGCAGCGTTGGGGGGGACTCTATAACGGAGCAGTTCTTC.

This clone was counted between two and nine times. The V gene is TRBV11-3, the J gene TRBJ2-4; 10 bases fit TRBD1. The germline gives CDR1 SGHNT, CDR2 YENEEA. The ends lost 5 bases at V and 9 bases at J; junction bases unmatched: 7. The CDR3 has 14 residues. In DNA, the CDR3 is TGTGCCAGCAGCCAGGGACAGGGGAGAAGCATTCAGTACTTC. Amino acid sequence: CASSQGQGRSIQYF.

This sequence joins TRBV5-1 and TRBJ2-3, with 9 positions matching TRBD1. The CDR3 is made up of 15 amino acids. With 4 bases clipped from V and 2 bases from J, the junction kept 5 bases outside the gene matches. Germline CDR1 reads SGHRS; CDR2 reads YFSETQ. The CDR3 DNA follows: TGCGCCAGCAGCACTGGACAGGGGTTCACAGATACGCAGTATTTT. Its translation is CASSTGQGFTDTQYF. Drawing the rest from reference TRBV5-1 and TRBJ2-3, the complete variable domain is KAGVTQTPRYLIKTRGQQVTLSCSPISGHRSVSWYQQTPGQGLQFLFEYFSETQRNKGNFPGRFSGRQFSNSRSEMNVSTLELGDSALYLCASSTGQGFTDTQYFGPGTRLTVL.

J is TRBJ2-5 and V is TRBV21-1; whether TRBD1, the table's D call, matches the DNA was not checked. TRBV21-1 corresponds to a pseudogene. The CDR3 spans 15 residues. The CDR3 nucleotides are TGTGCCAGCAACTTCCCGGACAGGAATGAAGAGACCCAGTACTTC. It yields the protein CASNFPDRNEETQYF.

This clone was counted a few times. The rearrangement links TRBV11-2 to TRBJ2-5, with TRBD1 as a possible D gene (5 bases). The CDR3 totals 13 residues. The germline V gene encodes CDR1 SGHAT and CDR2 FQNNGV. V lost 6 bases, J lost 3 bases, and 11 bases lay in between. CDR3 loop: CASSRQMEETQYF. The CDR3 DNA reads as TGTGCCAGCAGTCGACAGATGGAAGAGACCCAGTACTTC.

CDR3 region: CASSWDMVDEQYF. In nucleotides, the CDR3 is TGCGCCAGCAGCTGGGACATGGTGGACGAGCAGTACTTC. This sequence joins TRBV5-1 and TRBJ2-7; D may be TRBD1 (6 bases). From germline, CDR1 is SGHRS and CDR2 YFSETQ. V gave up 3 bases and J gave up 5 bases, with 12 bases separating them. This CDR3 has 13 residues.

The chain carries TRBV28 and TRBJ2-7; D possibly corresponds to TRBD2 (6 bases). The germline V and J ends were trimmed by 2 bases and 0 bases, with 11 bases remaining between them. CDR3 length: 15 amino acids. The germline V gene has CDR1 MDHEN and CDR2 SYDVKM. The CDR3 DNA is TGTGCCAGCAGTTTACCGGGGGTATTCTCCTACGAGCAGTACTTC. Translating gives CASSLPGVFSYEQYF.

The gene calls are TRBV7-2 and TRBJ2-3; possibly TRBD2 for D (5 bases). Germline CDR1 SGHTA, CDR2 FQGNSA. CDR3 length equals 14 residues. Trimming took 0 bases from V and 2 from J, leaving 6 bases between them. CDR3 coding DNA: TGTGCCAGCAGCTTAGCGGGAGTCACAGATACGCAGTATTTT. Amino acid sequence: CASSLAGVTDTQYF.

The chain carries TRBV28 and TRBJ1-1, with a possible D match to TRBD1 (5 bases). The CDR3 is 17 residues long. CDR1 MDHEN and CDR2 SYDVKM come from the germline V gene. V lost 2 bases and J 3 bases, leaving 19 bases between the germline ends. This CDR3 reads CASSLIAAGPIDTEAFF. The CDR3 coding sequence is TGTGCCAGCAGTTTAATAGCCGCGGGGCCCATCGACACTGAAGCTTTCTTT.

This clone was counted only a few times. This chain joins TRBV6-5 and TRBJ1-4, with a possible D match to TRBD1 (6 bases). The CDR3 is made up of 15 amino acids. V lost 5 bases and J 3 bases, leaving 13 bases between the germline ends. CDR1 is MNHEY, CDR2 SVGAGI, per germline. The CDR3: CASSRGKNPNEKLFF. The CDR3 bases are TGTGCCAGCAGTAGGGGGAAGAACCCTAATGAAAAACTGTTTTTT.

The chain carries TRBV6-6 and TRBJ2-2; D is undetermined. This CDR3 contains 16 residues. Looked up from germline, CDR1 is MNHNY and CDR2 is SVGAGI (reference sequence). V lost 6 bases to trimming and J lost 0 bases, with 14 bases between them. CDR3 DNA sequence: TGTGCCAGCAGCCACTACTCGTTCGCGAACACCGGGGAGCTGTTTTTT. Its protein is CASSHYSFANTGELFF.

This clone occurred a few times. The rearrangement links TRBV27 to TRBJ1-2; maybe TRBD1 (5 bases). Germline CDR1 reads MNHEY; CDR2 reads SMNVEV (reference sequence). V was trimmed by 5 bases and J by 5 bases, leaving 15 bases between them. CDR3 length: 14 residues. CDR3 sequence (DNA): TGTGCCAGCAGTCCCTTCGGGACTCAGTATGGCTACACCTTC. Protein product: CASSPFGTQYGYTF.

The CDR3 sequence is CASSLPGRGSYEQYF. The CDR3 bases are TGTGCCAGCAGCTTGCCGGGAAGAGGATCCTACGAGCAGTACTTC. The chain carries TRBV5-5 and TRBJ2-7, with a possible D match to TRBD2 (5 bases). V was trimmed by 1 base and J by 1 base, leaving 12 bases between them. Germline V gene lookup returns CDR1 SGHKS and CDR2 YYEKEE (reference sequence). The CDR3 is made up of 15 amino acids.

The genes are TRBV19 and TRBJ2-6, with 10 bases that match TRBD1. After removal of 9 bases from V and 0 bases from J, the junction contained 5 bases not matched to a gene. CDR3 length: 16 residues. Per germline, CDR1 LNHDA and CDR2 SQIVND (reference sequence). Written as DNA, the CDR3 is TGTGCCAGCCGGGACAGGGGCCTCTCTGGGGCCAACGTCCTGACTTTC. Its protein is CASRDRGLSGANVLTF.

This clone has more than one count but fewer than ten. The rearrangement uses TRBV6-5 and TRBJ2-7; D possibly corresponds to TRBD2 (6 bases). The germline V gene has CDR1 MNHEY and CDR2 SVGAGI. V lost 5 bases to trimming and J lost 3 bases, with 14 bases between them. The CDR3 is made up of 14 amino acids. CDR3 nucleotide sequence: TGTGCCAGCAGTATGGGACTGAGGGACTACGAGCAGTACTTC. Its translation: CASSMGLRDYEQYF.

This clone was counted at least ten times. The J gene is TRBJ1-3, the V gene TRBV5-1; 8 positions match TRBD1. This CDR3 has 16 amino acids. Germline CDR1 SGHRS, CDR2 YFSETQ. Trimming took 3 bases from V and 0 from J; bases not matched to a gene: 5. CDR3 bases: TGCGCCAGCAGCTCCAGTGGACAGGGCTCTGGAAACACCATATATTTT. Encoded protein: CASSSSGQGSGNTIYF.

J is TRBJ2-7 and V is TRBV5-1, with a possible D match to TRBD1 (6 bases). Germline CDR1 and CDR2: SGHRS and YFSETQ. V was pared by 0 bases and J by 5 bases, with 12 bases between. The CDR3 contains 14 residues. This CDR3 is CASSLGQVLNEQYF. The CDR3 nucleotides are TGCGCCAGCAGCTTGGGACAGGTACTCAACGAGCAGTACTTC.

This clone was seen just once. The chain has TRBV5-1 and TRBJ2-7; TRBD2 agrees at 12 bases. The V and J ends lost 4 bases and 1 base, in that order; junction bases with no gene match: 9. Germline-derived CDR1 and CDR2 are SGHRS and YFSETQ. The CDR3 runs 17 residues. The CDR3 loop is CASSPHPGTSGSYEQYF. The CDR3 coding sequence is TGCGCCAGCAGCCCGCACCCCGGGACTAGCGGGTCCTACGAGCAGTACTTC.

In this sample, this clone turned up a few times. The chain has TRBV19 and TRBJ2-1; 8 positions agree with TRBD1. CDR1 LNHDA and CDR2 SQIVND come from the germline V gene (reference sequence). V shed 3 bases, J shed 5 bases, and the junction held 6 bases outside the gene matches. This CDR3 region has 15 residues. CDR3 sequence (DNA): TGTGCCAGTAGTATCGGACAGGGAGTCAACAATGAGCAGTTCTTC. Translated: CASSIGQGVNNEQFF.

V usage is TRBV6-5 and J usage is TRBJ2-5; D might be TRBD2 (5 bases). Looked up from germline, CDR1 is MNHEY and CDR2 is SVGAGI. Trimming took off 0 bases at V and 5 bases at J, with 16 bases between the two ends. The CDR3 covers 16 residues. CDR3 loop: CASSYSETSSGETQYF. In nucleotides, the CDR3 is TGTGCCAGCAGTTACTCGGAGACCTCATCGGGGGAGACCCAGTACTTC.